A single sample gave rise to the 5 T cell receptor beta chains below, sequenced in a study of OX40 agonist ivuxolimab in advanced cancers. TCRdb's table, derived via immunoSEQ multiplex PCR, lists solely in-frame clones and lacks some. Of fewer than 95,000 clones in the sample, approximately 80% were seen once. Specimen: CD4+ or CD8+ T cells sorted from blood, collected in a trial of the OX40 agonist ivuxolimab. These receptors were taken from an adult with an advanced solid tumor such as melanoma, head and neck, liver or kidney cancer.

V gene TRBV2 combines with J gene TRBJ1-4; D is unclear. V was pared by 6 bases and J by 10 bases, with 18 bases between. Per germline, CDR1 SNHLY and CDR2 FYNNEI. The CDR3 contains 14 residues. CDR3 bases: TGTGCCAGCAGGATGGGTAGCAATGAAGGAAAACTGTTTTTT. Translated: CASRMGSNEGKLFF. The full variable domain, with the rest looked up from reference TRBV2 and TRBJ1-4, is EPEVTQTPSHQVTQMGQEVILRCVPISNHLYFYWYRQILGQKVEFLVSFYNNEISEKSEIFDDQFSVERPDGSNFTLKIRSTKLEDSAMYFCASRMGSNEGKLFFGSGTQLSVL.

V usage is TRBV11-2 and J usage is TRBJ1-6; 8 bases line up with TRBD1. The CDR3 extends over 18 amino acids. CDR1 is SGHAT and CDR2 is FQNNGV in the germline V gene. V gave up 5 bases and J gave up 0 bases; unmatched junction bases: 9. CDR3 DNA: TGTGCCAGCAGCCCAAGGACAGGGAAGAGCTCCTATAATTCACCCCTCCACTTT. Translated, it gives CASSPRTGKSSYNSPLHF.

This rearrangement joins TRBV7-9 to TRBJ2-3, with D hard to call. Trimming removed 4 bases from V and 8 bases from J, with 7 bases in between. The length of the CDR3 is 11 residues. CDR1 SEHNR and CDR2 FQNEAQ come from the germline V gene (reference sequence). Written as DNA, the CDR3 is TGTGCCAGCAGCTCACCGCGTACGCAGTATTTT. This translates into CASSSPRTQYF.

J is TRBJ1-6 and V is TRBV28, with D maybe TRBD1 (5 bases). Per the germline V gene, CDR1 is MDHEN and CDR2 is SYDVKM. This CDR3 contains 17 residues. V was shortened by 4 bases and J by 0 bases, with 13 bases between the two germline ends. The CDR3 sequence is CASSSGGASSYNSPLHF. The CDR3 DNA sequence: TGTGCCAGCAGTTCGGGGGGTGCGAGCTCCTATAATTCACCCCTCCACTTT.

The chain recombines TRBV19 with TRBJ1-1; D gene uncertain. Between the trimmed V and J ends, which lost 5 bases and 0 bases, there was a span of 10 bases. This CDR3 has 14 residues. Germline V gene sequence: CDR1 LNHDA, CDR2 SQIVND (reference sequence). DNA for the CDR3: TGTGCCAGTAGTTTATCACAGCTGAACACTGAAGCTTTCTTT. Protein sequence: CASSLSQLNTEAFF.